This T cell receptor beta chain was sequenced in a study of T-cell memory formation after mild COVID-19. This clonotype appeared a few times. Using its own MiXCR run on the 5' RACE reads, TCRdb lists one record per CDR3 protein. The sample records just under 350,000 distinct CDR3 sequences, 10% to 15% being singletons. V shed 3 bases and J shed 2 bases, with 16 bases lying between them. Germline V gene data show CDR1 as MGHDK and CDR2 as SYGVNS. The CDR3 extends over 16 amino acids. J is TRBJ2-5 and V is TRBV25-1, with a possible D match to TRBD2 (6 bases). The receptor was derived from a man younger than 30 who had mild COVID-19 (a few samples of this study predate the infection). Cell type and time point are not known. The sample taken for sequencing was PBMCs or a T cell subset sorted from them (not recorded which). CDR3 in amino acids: CASSDAGRGKQETQYF. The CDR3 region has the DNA TGTGCCAGCAGTGATGCGGGGCGGGGTAAACAAGAGACCCAGTACTTC.